The 32 T cell receptor beta chains below all came from one sample that was sequenced in a study of T cells after posttransplantation cyclophosphamide. Libraries were prepared by immunoSEQ multiplex PCR; TCRdb keeps only in-frame clonotypes and omits some of them. This sample carries approximately 26,000 clones, none of them present only once. The sequencing input was PBMCs. These receptors were taken from a woman aged 50 to 60 in good health, CMV-negative, and a related stem cell transplant donor.

This clone was recorded at least ten times. The chain joins TRBV7-8 to TRBJ2-1; possible D gene TRBD1, 5 bases. The V gene's germline CDR1 is SGHVS and CDR2 FQNEAQ. Deletions cut 3 bases from V and 8 bases from J, with 14 bases between. This CDR3 spans 14 amino acids. The CDR3 nucleotides are TGTGCCAGCAGCTTGACAGCTTTCTTGGATGAGCAGTTCTTC. Translation gives CASSLTAFLDEQFF.

In its sample, this clone was seen many times. The V and J genes are TRBV7-2 and TRBJ1-3, with D tentatively TRBD1 (5 bases). The germline V gene encodes CDR1 SGHTA and CDR2 FQGNSA. This CDR3 spans 19 amino acids. Trimming took off 2 bases at V and 0 bases at J, with 20 bases between the two ends. This CDR3 is CASSLNGATRAFSGNTIYF. In nucleotides, the CDR3 is TGTGCCAGCAGCTTAAATGGGGCGACGCGAGCATTCTCTGGAAACACCATATATTTT. Full variable domain (rest looked up from reference TRBV7-2 and TRBJ1-3): GAGVSQSPSNKVTEKGKDVELRCDPISGHTALYWYRQSLGQGLEFLIYFQGNSAPDKSGLPSDRFSAERTGGSVSTLTIQRTQQEDSAVYLCASSLNGATRAFSGNTIYFGEGSWLTVV.

There are many counts of this clone. V and J are TRBV2 and TRBJ1-2, with 7 bases fitting TRBD1. This CDR3 has 13 amino acids. Per the germline V gene, CDR1 is SNHLY and CDR2 is FYNNEI. The V gene end was trimmed by 5 bases and the J gene end by 2 bases; junction bases not matched to a gene: 2. Here the CDR3 reads CASSTTGNYGYTF. The CDR3, as DNA: TGTGCCAGCAGTACGACAGGGAACTATGGCTACACCTTC.

The sample holds many counts of this clone. The V and J genes are TRBV28 and TRBJ1-1, with D perhaps TRBD1 (5 bases). With 8 bases removed from V and 5 bases from J, the gap between germline ends came to 9 bases. The CDR3 contains 11 residues. Germline loops: CDR1 MDHEN, CDR2 SYDVKM. The DNA for the CDR3 is TGTGCCAGCGCCCAGGGTACTGAAGCTTTCTTT. Amino acids: CASAQGTEAFF.

This clone was counted ten times or more. V and J are TRBV4-1 and TRBJ2-7, with 8 bases that match TRBD2. J gave up 3 bases and V 2 bases, and 9 bases lay outside the gene matches. CDR3 length: 16 residues. Germline V gene sequence: CDR1 MGHRA, CDR2 YSYEKL. As DNA, the CDR3 is TGCGCCAGCAGCCAACCAACTAGCGGTTCCCTCTACGAGCAGTACTTC. Protein: CASSQPTSGSLYEQYF.

This clone was counted ten times or more. This chain uses TRBV12-5 with TRBJ1-5, with D possibly TRBD1 on 6 matching bases. Germline V gene data show CDR1 as LGHNT and CDR2 as FRNRAP. V shed 7 bases and J shed 6 bases, with 13 bases lying between them. The CDR3 is made up of 13 amino acids. The CDR3 DNA sequence: TGTGCTAGTGCGCCACAGGGCGGTCAGCCCCAGCATTTT. Translating gives CASAPQGGQPQHF.

In its sample, this clone was seen many times. The CDR3 is CASSYRTDQETQYF. The CDR3 DNA sequence: TGTGCCAGCAGCTACCGGACAGACCAAGAGACCCAGTACTTC. The J gene is TRBJ2-5, the V gene TRBV11-1; perhaps TRBD1 as D (6 bases). The germline V gene has CDR1 SGHAT and CDR2 FQDESV (reference sequence). V gave up 4 bases and J gave up 0 bases, with 9 bases separating them. The CDR3 has 14 residues.

This clone has a count of ten or more. CDR3 DNA: TGCGCCAGCAGCCAAGGGACGGGACAACTGCAAGAGACCCAGTACTTC. It yields the protein CASSQGTGQLQETQYF. This chain joins TRBV4-1 and TRBJ2-5; D might be TRBD1 (6 bases). Germline CDR1 reads MGHRA; CDR2 reads YSYEKL. V gave up 1 base and J gave up 2 bases, with 14 bases separating them. CDR3 size: 16 residues.

This clone was counted ten times or more. The chain carries TRBV2 and TRBJ1-1; D remains unclear. CDR1 SNHLY and CDR2 FYNNEI come from the germline V gene. The CDR3 runs to 13 residues. V was cut by 7 bases and J by 0 bases, with 9 bases left in between. CDR3 residues: CASTRIVNTEAFF. The CDR3 DNA sequence: TGTGCCAGCACCAGGATTGTGAACACTGAAGCTTTCTTT.

This clone occurred many times. This chain links TRBV5-1 with TRBJ2-7; D may be TRBD2 (7 bases). Trimming left V 3 bases short and J 6 bases short, with 19 bases between. There are 15 residues in the CDR3. From germline, CDR1 is SGHRS and CDR2 YFSETQ. The CDR3 DNA is TGCGCCAGCAGCTCCTGGGGGGAGGGGGTCGGCGAGCAGTACTTC. This gives the protein CASSSWGEGVGEQYF.

This clone showed up many times. The V and J genes are TRBV7-6 and TRBJ2-5; 8 bases align to TRBD1. The V gene end was trimmed by 1 base and the J gene end by 2 bases; junction bases not matched to a gene: 3. The CDR3 has 15 amino acids. CDR1 is SGHVS and CDR2 is FNYEAQ in the germline V gene. As DNA, the CDR3 is TGTGCCAGCAGCTTAGGACAGGGGCGACAAGAGACCCAGTACTTC. It codes for CASSLGQGRQETQYF. Full variable domain (rest looked up from reference TRBV7-6 and TRBJ2-5): GAGVSQSPRYKVTKRGQDVALRCDPISGHVSLYWYRQALGQGPEFLTYFNYEAQQDKSGLPNDRFSAERPEGSISTLTIQRTEQRDSAMYRCASSLGQGRQETQYFGPGTRLLVL.

By proportion, this clone is medium-sized (0.01 to 0.1%). The chain links TRBV4-1 to TRBJ1-2; maybe TRBD1 (5 bases). The germline CDR1 and CDR2 sequences are MGHRA and YSYEKL. The germline V and J ends were trimmed by 0 bases and 0 bases, with 8 bases remaining between them. CDR3 size: 15 residues. CDR3 nucleotides: TGCGCCAGCAGCCAAGAAACAGGTTCTAACTATGGCTACACCTTC. Protein: CASSQETGSNYGYTF.

The table lists this clone with many counts. V and J are TRBV28 and TRBJ2-7, with TRBD1 identical over 9 bases. CDR1 is MDHEN, CDR2 SYDVKM, per germline. The CDR3 length is 15 residues. V gave up 6 bases and J gave up 3 bases; unmatched junction bases: 9. The CDR3 is CASSDPGTGIYEQYF. CDR3 sequence (DNA): TGTGCCAGCAGCGACCCCGGGACAGGGATCTACGAGCAGTACTTC.

This clone was recorded many times. CDR3 DNA: TGTGCCAGCAGCTTAGATTACAGCCCCTGGGAAGCTTTCTTT. Translating it yields CASSLDYSPWEAFF. This chain joins TRBV11-2 and TRBJ1-1, with D unclear. This CDR3 is built from 14 residues. Germline CDR1 and CDR2: SGHAT and FQNNGV. Trimming removed 0 bases at V and 8 bases at J, with 13 bases between.

This clone was counted many times. The rearrangement joins TRBV5-4 to TRBJ2-1; tentatively, D is TRBD2 (5 bases). The CDR3 has 13 amino acids. Germline CDR1 reads SGHNT; CDR2 reads YYREEE (reference sequence). Trimming shortened V by 5 bases and J by 4 bases, and 10 bases separated the two germline ends. The CDR3 here is CASRKDSYNEQFF. The CDR3 DNA follows: TGTGCCAGCAGGAAGGACTCATACAATGAGCAGTTCTTC.

This clone was detected many times. The J gene is TRBJ2-6, the V gene TRBV28; D is possibly TRBD1 (6 bases). Trimming removed 4 bases from V and 4 bases from J, with 11 bases in between. Germline values: CDR1 MDHEN, CDR2 SYDVKM. The length of the CDR3 is 15 residues. This CDR3 is CASSSQGYGANVLTF. CDR3 bases: TGTGCCAGCAGTTCACAGGGTTACGGGGCCAACGTCCTGACTTTC. Together with reference TRBV28 and TRBJ2-6, the CDR3 gives the full variable domain: DVKVTQSSRYLVKRTGEKVFLECVQDMDHENMFWYRQDPGLGLRLIYFSYDVKMKEKGDIPEGYSVSREKKERFSLILESASTNQTSMYLCASSSQGYGANVLTFGAGSRLTVL.

This clone appeared many times. The chain is built from TRBV7-9 and TRBJ2-5; perhaps TRBD1 as D (5 bases). The CDR3 loop spans 14 amino acids. In germline, CDR1 is SEHNR, CDR2 FQNEAQ (reference sequence). The V end lost 8 bases, the J end lost 0 bases, and 13 bases lay between the germline ends. CDR3 sequence (DNA): TGTGCCAGCCTACTGGTAGGGGACCAAGAGACCCAGTACTTC. Translation gives CASLLVGDQETQYF.

Ten or more counts support this clone. The CDR3 DNA reads as TGTGCCAGCAGCCAGGGACAGGGATGGGGCAATGAGCAGTTCTTC. The encoded protein is CASSQGQGWGNEQFF. V is TRBV5-6 and J is TRBJ2-1, with 9 bases matching TRBD1. V shed 4 bases, J shed 6 bases, and the junction held 8 bases outside the gene matches. CDR1 and CDR2 from the germline V gene are SGHDT and YYEEEE. The CDR3 loop spans 15 amino acids.

Ten or more counts support this clone. The CDR3 reads CATSRAFSNYGYTF. The CDR3 nucleotides are TGTGCCACCAGCAGAGCTTTTTCTAACTATGGCTACACCTTC. The rearrangement joins TRBV15 to TRBJ1-2; no clear D gene. Germline V gene sequence: CDR1 LNHNV, CDR2 YYDKDF (reference sequence). The length of the CDR3 is 14 residues. V was pared by 1 base and J by 0 bases, with 6 bases between.

This clone was counted many times. In DNA, the CDR3 is TGTGCCAGCAGCCAAATAGCGGGGGGGCGAGGGGAGCAGTTCTTC. Translated, it gives CASSQIAGGRGEQFF. This chain connects TRBV7-3 to TRBJ2-1; 11 positions agree with TRBD2. V dropped 5 bases and J dropped 10; count of bases not matched to a gene: 10. The CDR3 spans 15 residues. CDR1 and CDR2 (germline): SGHTA, FQGTGA.

This clone was detected ten times or more. The V and J genes are TRBV5-1 and TRBJ2-1; weak D call: TRBD2 (5 bases). This CDR3 spans 15 amino acids. Trimming cost V 4 bases and J 0 bases, with 11 bases left between them. Germline V gene data show CDR1 as SGHRS and CDR2 as YFSETQ. The chain's CDR3 is CASSPDYNSYNEQFF. The DNA of the CDR3 is TGCGCCAGCAGCCCTGACTACAACTCCTACAATGAGCAGTTCTTC.

The table lists this clone with many counts. This chain links TRBV29-1 with TRBJ2-5, with 7 bases identical to TRBD1. The CDR3 loop spans 11 amino acids. Germline V gene sequence: CDR1 SQVTM, CDR2 ANQGSEA. V dropped 6 bases and J dropped 5; count of bases not matched to a gene: 3. The CDR3 DNA follows: TGCAGCGTAGAGGACAGGGAGACCCAGTACTTC. As protein: CSVEDRETQYF.

This clone was observed at least ten times. Sequence at one end of the junction differs from germline and may be a read error. This chain connects TRBV12-5 to TRBJ1-4; the D is unclear. Germline V lookup: CDR1 LGHNT, CDR2 FRNRAP. The CDR3 is 12 residues long. The CDR3: CASGLDLRSMIF. CDR3 bases: TGTGCTAGTGGTTTAGACTTACGGTCCATGATTTTT.

This clone has at least ten counts. This chain connects TRBV10-1 to TRBJ2-3; tentatively, D is TRBD2 (5 bases). The CDR3 has 14 residues. Trimming took off 0 bases at V and 4 bases at J, with 8 bases between the two ends. CDR1 WNHNN and CDR2 SYGVQD come from the germline V gene (reference sequence). The CDR3 loop is CASSESTGADTQYF. CDR3 coding DNA: TGCGCCAGCAGTGAGTCGACCGGGGCAGATACGCAGTATTTT.

This clone was seen at least ten times. The chain combines TRBV27 with TRBJ2-1, with TRBD1 matching over 7 bases. The CDR3 runs 15 residues. V lost 2 bases and J lost 7; bases outside the gene matches: 8. Per the germline V gene, CDR1 is MNHEY and CDR2 is SMNVEV (reference sequence). The CDR3 region is CASSLMAGGRNEQFF. The CDR3 DNA reads as TGTGCCAGCAGTTTAATGGCAGGGGGTAGGAATGAGCAGTTCTTC.

This clone showed up many times. This chain links TRBV14 with TRBJ2-3; 12 bases line up with TRBD2. Germline V lookup: CDR1 SGHDN, CDR2 FVKESK. The length of the CDR3 is 16 residues. V shed 2 bases and J 2 bases; nucleotides not matched to a gene: 2. The CDR3 region is CASSQLAGGITDTQYF. As DNA, the CDR3 is TGTGCCAGCAGCCAACTAGCGGGAGGGATCACAGATACGCAGTATTTT.

Ten or more counts support this clone. This chain uses TRBV7-9 with TRBJ2-3, with 8 nucleotides matching TRBD2. V lost 4 bases, J lost 2 bases, and 5 bases stayed unmatched. Germline CDR1 is SEHNR and CDR2 is FQNEAQ (reference sequence). This CDR3 is 15 amino acids long. The DNA of the CDR3 is TGTGCCAGCAGCTACCGGGGGGGCAACACAGATACGCAGTATTTT. Translated, it gives CASSYRGGNTDTQYF.

This clone was observed at least ten times. The chain joins TRBV29-1 to TRBJ1-2; D unresolved. Per germline, CDR1 SQVTM and CDR2 ANQGSEA. Trimming cost V 0 bases and J 3 bases, with 8 bases left between them. The CDR3 runs 13 residues. The CDR3 DNA sequence: TGCAGCGTTGAAGACGTGGCAGACTATGGCTACACCTTC. This sequence encodes CSVEDVADYGYTF.

The chain links TRBV29-1 to TRBJ2-5; no reliable D call. With the DNA end fitting TRBJ2-7 better, the J assignment may be wrong. CDR1 is SQVTM and CDR2 is ANQGSEA in the germline V gene. This CDR3 spans 13 amino acids. The DNA for the CDR3 is TGCAGCGCCCTTGCTGGGTTGGGCTACGAGCAGTACTTC. The encoded protein is CSALAGLGYEQYF.

This clone was counted at least ten times. The chain recombines TRBV7-8 with TRBJ2-2, with D possibly matching TRBD1 (5 bases). The V end lost 6 bases, the J end lost 8 bases, and 10 bases lay between the germline ends. The length of the CDR3 is 12 residues. The germline V gene encodes CDR1 SGHVS and CDR2 FQNEAQ. DNA for the CDR3: TGTGCCAGCAGGCCGAGGACAGGGGAGCTGTTTTTT. Its protein product is CASRPRTGELFF.

This clone was detected ten times or more. The CDR3 nucleotides are TGCGCCAGCAGCCAAGATTCCGGGACAGGGGCAGATACGCAGTATTTT. Its translation is CASSQDSGTGADTQYF. This chain joins TRBV4-3 and TRBJ2-3; 10 nucleotides line up with TRBD1. Unmatched junction bases numbered 4, after V lost 0 bases and J lost 4 bases. Per germline, CDR1 LGHNA and CDR2 YSLEER. This CDR3 spans 16 amino acids.

This clone was seen at least ten times. V usage is TRBV5-4 and J usage is TRBJ2-1; 12 nucleotides agree with TRBD2. V shed 1 base, J shed 4 bases, and the junction held 3 bases outside the gene matches. Germline CDR1 reads SGHNT; CDR2 reads YYREEE (reference sequence). The CDR3 runs to 16 residues. The CDR3 coding sequence is TGTGCCAGCAGCTTGCCGGGACTAGCGGGTTACAATGAGCAGTTCTTC. It yields the protein CASSLPGLAGYNEQFF.